The 15 T cell receptor beta chains in this list originate from one sample, sequenced in a study of blood T cell repertoires in COVID-19 (dated by TCRdb to 2019 to 2021). The library was obtained by the immunoSEQ multiplex PCR assay. Drawn from immuneACCESS, this table holds only the in-frame rearrangements with V and J called that TCRdb kept. Clones are partly lost; checked studies trace under half to an unresolved V gene and leave the rest unexplained. A total of 250,000 to 350,000 clones appear in this sample, about nine tenths of them only once. The ten largest make up 2% to 2.5% of the sample. The source material was peripheral blood. The receptors were gathered from a woman aged 45-60 years who had recovered from COVID-19.

The chain is built from TRBV4-2 and TRBJ2-2; 7 bases agree with TRBD1. The germline CDR1 and CDR2 sequences are LGHNA and YNFKEQ. The length of the CDR3 is 14 residues. V dropped 0 bases and J dropped 7; count of bases not matched to a gene: 2. Here the CDR3 DNA reads TGTGCCAGCAGCCAAGAAGGACAGGTCGGGGAGCTGTTTTTT. It is translated as CASSQEGQVGELFF.

In nucleotides, the CDR3 is TGTGCCACCAGTGATCCCACCGGGACAGCCTACAATGAGCAGTTCTTC. This gives the protein CATSDPTGTAYNEQFF. The V gene is TRBV24-1, the J gene TRBJ2-1; the match to TRBD1 covers 7 bases. The CDR3 covers 16 residues. Germline CDR1 reads KGHDR; CDR2 reads SFDVKD. V lost 3 bases and J lost 2; bases outside the gene matches: 6.

This chain links TRBV4-1 with TRBJ2-2; D remains ambiguous. CDR3 length: 13 residues. V lost 1 base, J lost 5 bases, and 5 bases lay in between. CDR1 and CDR2 (germline): MGHRA, YSYEKL. The DNA for the CDR3 is TGCGCCAGCAGCCAAGGTCTTACCGGGGAGCTGTTTTTT. Amino acids: CASSQGLTGELFF.

V and J are TRBV12-3 or TRBV12-4 and TRBJ1-2; no firm D call. The CDR3 length is 13 residues. With 3 bases removed from V and 2 bases from J, the gap between germline ends came to 7 bases. In DNA form, the CDR3 reads TGTGCCAGCAGTTTCAGAGGGAACTATGGCTACACCTTC. This gives the protein CASSFRGNYGYTF.

The chain has TRBV27 and TRBJ2-1; possibly TRBD1 for D (6 bases). Germline V lookup: CDR1 MNHEY, CDR2 SMNVEV (reference sequence). V was clipped by 6 bases and J by 0 bases, with 12 bases between them. The CDR3 extends over 15 amino acids. Here the CDR3 reads CASSQYRVSYNEQFF. The CDR3 nucleotides read TGTGCCAGCAGCCAGTACAGGGTCTCCTACAATGAGCAGTTCTTC.

This chain joins TRBV6-1 and TRBJ2-2; 8 nucleotides agree with TRBD2. The germline gives CDR1 MNHNS, CDR2 SASEGT. The CDR3 is 17 amino acids. Trimming took 1 base from V and 3 from J; bases not matched to a gene: 7. CDR3 sequence: CASSEGYGGADTGELFF. DNA of the CDR3: TGTGCCAGCAGTGAAGGGTACGGGGGGGCTGACACCGGGGAGCTGTTTTTT.

The genes are TRBV6-2 or TRBV6-3 and TRBJ2-3, with 10 bases aligning to TRBD2. The CDR3 runs to 15 residues. The trim removed 2 bases at V and 4 bases at J, leaving 3 bases unmatched. Germline CDR1 and CDR2: MNHEY and SVGEGT. As DNA, the CDR3 is TGTGCCAGCAGTTACGGCGGACTAGCGGCAGATACGCAGTATTTT. Translation: CASSYGGLAADTQYF.

A note on this clone: The sample holds other DNA sequences that translate to the same CDR3. V gene TRBV18 combines with J gene TRBJ1-2, with TRBD1 matching 7 bases. Germline CDR1 is KGHSH and CDR2 is LQKENI. This CDR3 has 12 residues. V trimming: 5 bases; J trimming: 6 bases; junction bases outside the gene matches: 3. CDR3 protein: CASSSTGDGYTF. The CDR3 DNA sequence: TGTGCCAGCTCATCCACAGGGGATGGCTACACCTTC.

This chain connects TRBV30 to TRBJ1-6; TRBD1 matches at 7 bases. V lost 0 bases to trimming and J lost 5 bases; unmatched junction nucleotides: 7. The CDR3 length is 16 residues. Germline-derived CDR1 and CDR2 are GTSNPN and SVGIG (reference sequence). For the CDR3, the DNA is TGTGCCTGGAGTGTACCTCAGGGGGTCCATAATTCACCCCTCCACTTT. It codes for CAWSVPQGVHNSPLHF.

This sequence joins TRBV28 and TRBJ1-2; D uncertain. Germline V gives CDR1 MDHEN, CDR2 SYDVKM. V was trimmed by 4 bases and J by 5 bases, leaving 11 bases between them. The CDR3 length is 13 residues. The CDR3 nucleotides read TGTGCCAGCAGTTCTACAGTCATTTATGGCTACACCTTC. Encoded protein: CASSSTVIYGYTF.

The V call is TRBV5-1, the J call TRBJ2-7; 8 nucleotides align to TRBD2. CDR3 length: 16 residues. V shed 3 bases and J 0 bases; nucleotides not matched to a gene: 8. The germline gives CDR1 SGHRS, CDR2 YFSETQ. CDR3 sequence: CASSSSGRGASYEQYF. For the CDR3, the DNA is TGCGCCAGCAGCTCGTCCGGGCGGGGGGCCTCCTACGAGCAGTACTTC.

This chain uses TRBV12-5 with TRBJ2-5; 8 bases map to TRBD2. CDR3 size: 15 residues. With V trimmed by 1 base and J by 4 bases, 5 bases remained unmatched. Germline V CDR1 and CDR2: LGHNT, FRNRAP. CDR3 nucleotides: TGTGCTAGTGGTTTGGACGGGGGGGCCCGAGAGACCCAGTACTTC. Its protein is CASGLDGGARETQYF.

The chain recombines TRBV19 with TRBJ1-1; D gene unclear. Trimming shortened V by 7 bases and J by 3 bases, and 6 bases separated the two germline ends. Germline-derived CDR1 and CDR2 are LNHDA and SQIVND (reference sequence). The CDR3 runs 11 residues. CDR3 residues: CASIYDTEAFF. In DNA, the CDR3 is TGTGCCAGTATCTACGACACTGAAGCTTTCTTT.

This clone was seen a few times. The chain joins TRBV19 to TRBJ1-5; 7 bases map to TRBD1. This CDR3 comprises 15 residues. Germline CDR1 and CDR2: LNHDA and SQIVND (reference sequence). This CDR3 reads CAYRGLGGSNQPQHF. In DNA form, the CDR3 reads TGTGCTTACAGGGGACTCGGAGGGAGCAATCAGCCCCAGCATTTT.

This clone was observed once. This chain connects TRBV6-6 to TRBJ1-2; 10 nucleotides agree with TRBD1. Germline loops: CDR1 MNHNY, CDR2 SVGAGI (reference sequence). The CDR3 runs 14 residues. Trimming took 5 bases from V and 6 from J; bases not matched to a gene: 6. The CDR3 loop reads CASSPDRGRDGYTF. CDR3 sequence (DNA): TGTGCCAGCAGTCCCGACAGGGGGCGGGATGGCTACACCTTC.